These 21 T cell receptor beta chains originate from one sample sequenced in a study of cytomegalovirus exposure and HLA in healthy donors. It was with 60 Vbeta and 13 Jbeta primers that the PCR ran. Profiled with immunoSEQ multiplex PCR; TCRdb holds only in-frame clones, not every one. The data contain about 140,000 clones, approximately 83% of them singletons. The sequencing sample was made of PBMCs. The source is a male donor in good health and CMV-seronegative.

J is TRBJ2-1 and V is TRBV9; D might be TRBD2 (6 bases). The CDR3 covers 12 residues. Germline V gene sequence: CDR1 SGDLS, CDR2 YYNGEE. The V and J ends lost 7 bases and 9 bases respectively, with 14 bases between them. CDR3 nucleotides: TGTGCCAGCTCGGGAGTAAGGGGTGAGCAGTTCTTC. As protein: CASSGVRGEQFF.

This sequence joins TRBV6-6 and TRBJ1-1; D is unresolved. From germline, CDR1 is MNHNY and CDR2 SVGAGI (reference sequence). CDR3 length: 15 residues. The germline V and J ends were trimmed by 6 bases and 3 bases, with 17 bases remaining between them. CDR3 residues: CASRRSFGYDTEAFF. In DNA form, the CDR3 reads TGTGCCAGCAGACGGAGTTTCGGTTACGACACTGAAGCTTTCTTT.

The gene calls are TRBV19 and TRBJ2-2; D may be TRBD1 (6 bases). CDR3 length: 15 residues. CDR1 and CDR2 (germline): LNHDA, SQIVND (reference sequence). Trimming stripped 4 bases from V and 6 bases from J, with 15 bases between. CDR3 region: CASSRSRGDPGELFF. The CDR3 nucleotides read TGTGCCAGTAGTAGGTCCAGGGGTGACCCCGGGGAGCTGTTTTTT.

This clone was picked up a small number of times. The chain links TRBV10-3 to TRBJ2-3, with 9 bases aligning to TRBD2. The CDR3 runs to 19 residues. Germline values: CDR1 ENHRY, CDR2 SYGVKD. J lost 6 bases, V lost 4 bases, and 20 bases had no gene match. CDR3 nucleotides: TGTGCCATCAGTGGAGATAGCGGGAGACTAGAAGGCCTCAAGGATACGCAGTATTTT. Residues: CAISGDSGRLEGLKDTQYF.

The V call is TRBV4-2, the J call TRBJ2-3; D is perhaps TRBD1 (5 bases). The CDR3 is made up of 16 amino acids. Germline loops: CDR1 LGHNA, CDR2 YNFKEQ. V was cut by 1 base and J by 0 bases, with 11 bases left in between. The CDR3 here is CASSQGPRASTDTQYF. CDR3 nucleotide sequence: TGTGCCAGCAGCCAAGGTCCCAGGGCCAGCACAGATACGCAGTATTTT.

The CDR3 nucleotides are TGCGCCAGCAGCTGGGCCGGGACACCGAACACCGGGGAGCTGTTTTTT. Amino acids: CASSWAGTPNTGELFF. The rearrangement links TRBV5-1 to TRBJ2-2; D might be TRBD1 (6 bases). The CDR3 loop spans 16 amino acids. Germline loops: CDR1 SGHRS, CDR2 YFSETQ. Trimming cost V 3 bases and J 0 bases, with 12 bases left between them.

The sample holds a few counts of this clone. The genes are TRBV9 and TRBJ1-6, with TRBD1 matching 8 bases. The V gene's germline CDR1 is SGDLS and CDR2 YYNGEE. The V gene end was trimmed by 4 bases and the J gene end by 8 bases; junction bases not matched to a gene: 2. CDR3 length: 13 amino acids. The CDR3 DNA reads TGTGCCAGCAGCATGGACAGGGATTCACCCCTCCACTTT. It codes for CASSMDRDSPLHF.

The chain employs TRBV5-1 and TRBJ1-1, with 9 nucleotides matching TRBD1. Looked up from germline, CDR1 is SGHRS and CDR2 is YFSETQ. This CDR3 is 20 amino acids long. Trimming cost V 0 bases and J 4 bases; bases outside gene matches: 19. The CDR3 coding sequence is TGCGCCAGCAGCTTGGAGGCTTTGGTACAGGGGGCCAGGGAGGGCACTGAAGCTTTCTTT. Its translation: CASSLEALVQGAREGTEAFF.

This clone was detected only a few times. The chain joins TRBV6-1 to TRBJ2-2; a weak D match, TRBD1 (6 bases). Trimming took 4 bases from V and 1 from J, leaving 10 bases between them. The CDR3 sequence is 15 residues long. The germline CDR1 and CDR2 sequences are MNHNS and SASEGT. The DNA of the CDR3 is TGTGCCAGCAGTGTGGGACAATTGAACACCGGGGAGCTGTTTTTT. Its translation: CASSVGQLNTGELFF.

V is TRBV13 and J is TRBJ1-5, with unresolved D. This CDR3 spans 13 amino acids. The ends were cut back, 4 bases at V and 1 base at J, with 5 bases in the middle. Per the germline V gene, CDR1 is PRHDT and CDR2 is FYEKMQ (reference sequence). CDR3 sequence: CASSYESNQPQHF. CDR3 nucleotide sequence: TGTGCCAGCAGCTACGAGAGCAATCAGCCCCAGCATTTT.

The chain joins TRBV28 to TRBJ1-5; 8 bases map to TRBD1. The V gene's germline CDR1 is MDHEN and CDR2 SYDVKM. V trimming: 6 bases; J trimming: 1 base; junction bases outside the gene matches: 8. The CDR3 is 16 amino acids. CDR3 loop: CASRLMTGVSNQPQHF. CDR3 in DNA: TGTGCCAGCAGGTTAATGACAGGGGTAAGCAATCAGCCCCAGCATTTT.

V and J are TRBV23-1 and TRBJ2-7; no definite D call. TRBV23-1 belongs to the ORF category, with a function that is uncertain. V lost 2 bases to trimming and J lost 3 bases, with 11 bases between them. The length of the CDR3 is 14 residues. CDR3 in amino acids: CASSQKAPNYEQYF. The CDR3 DNA follows: TGCGCCAGCAGTCAAAAAGCACCCAACTACGAGCAGTACTTC.

The rearrangement joins TRBV9 to TRBJ2-1; a weak D match, TRBD2 (5 bases). Germline V CDR1 and CDR2: SGDLS, YYNGEE. V dropped 4 bases and J dropped 7 bases, with 18 bases sitting between them. CDR3 length equals 15 residues. CDR3 sequence: CASSQPGIRPNEQFF. The CDR3 region has the DNA TGTGCCAGCAGCCAACCGGGAATAAGACCGAATGAGCAGTTCTTC.

V gene TRBV27 combines with J gene TRBJ2-7, with TRBD2 identical over 9 bases. The CDR3 spans 14 residues. V dropped 5 bases and J dropped 3; count of bases not matched to a gene: 5. CDR1 and CDR2 (germline): MNHEY, SMNVEV (reference sequence). CDR3 region: CASSRTSENYEQYF. The CDR3 DNA sequence: TGTGCCAGCAGTCGGACTAGCGAAAACTACGAGCAGTACTTC.

In regard to this clone: An end of the junction does not agree with germline; a read error may underlie this. The V and J genes are TRBV7-9 and TRBJ1-2, with D unresolved. Germline V gives CDR1 SEHNR, CDR2 FQNEAQ (reference sequence). The CDR3 runs to 13 residues. CDR3 bases: TGTTCCAGCAGCTTAGGCGGGAACTATGGCTACACCTTC. It codes for CSSSLGGNYGYTF.

This sequence joins TRBV25-1 and TRBJ2-7; 7 bases are shared with TRBD2. This CDR3 has 15 residues. J gave up 3 bases and V 4 bases, and 9 bases lay outside the gene matches. Germline V CDR1 and CDR2: MGHDK, SYGVNS. CDR3 loop: CASSVGSGILYEQYF. For the CDR3, the DNA is TGTGCCAGCAGTGTGGGAAGCGGGATTCTCTACGAGCAGTACTTC.

The chain employs TRBV7-6 and TRBJ2-1, with 7 bases lining up with TRBD2. Germline values: CDR1 SGHVS, CDR2 FNYEAQ. V gave up 2 bases and J gave up 4 bases; unmatched junction bases: 2. This CDR3 has 14 residues. The CDR3 protein is CASSLSGVYNEQFF. The CDR3 coding sequence is TGTGCCAGCAGCTTAAGCGGGGTTTACAATGAGCAGTTCTTC.

The chain combines TRBV2 with TRBJ1-5; TRBD1 is a possible D gene (6 bases). The CDR3 length is 13 residues. Trimming removed 6 bases from V and 2 bases from J, with 8 bases in between. Germline V CDR1 and CDR2: SNHLY, FYNNEI. The CDR3 protein is CASRGQRNQPQHF. The CDR3 DNA sequence: TGTGCCAGCAGGGGACAACGCAATCAGCCCCAGCATTTT.

The V call is TRBV6-6, the J call TRBJ2-7; TRBD1 aligns across 11 bases. J lost 2 bases, V lost 4 bases, and 4 bases had no gene match. This CDR3 contains 15 residues. Looked up from germline, CDR1 is MNHNY and CDR2 is SVGAGI (reference sequence). This CDR3 reads CASSSPGQGAYEQYF. The CDR3 nucleotides are TGTGCCAGCAGTTCCCCGGGACAGGGGGCCTACGAGCAGTACTTC.

V gene TRBV30 combines with J gene TRBJ2-5; D is undetermined. The CDR3 length is 15 residues. The germline gives CDR1 GTSNPN, CDR2 SVGIG (reference sequence). V was clipped by 0 bases and J by 5 bases, with 16 bases between them. This CDR3 is CAWSVLTSNGETQYF. CDR3 DNA sequence: TGTGCCTGGAGTGTACTAACATCAAACGGGGAGACCCAGTACTTC.

This clone was counted a few times. This rearrangement joins TRBV15 to TRBJ2-5, with 11 positions matching TRBD2. There are 14 residues in the CDR3. Germline-derived CDR1 and CDR2 are LNHNV and YYDKDF (reference sequence). Trimming removed 6 bases from V and 5 bases from J; junction bases left unmatched: 5. The CDR3 sequence is CATRIAGGQETQYF. The CDR3 DNA is TGTGCCACCAGGATAGCGGGGGGGCAGGAGACCCAGTACTTC.